This passage covers 32 T cell receptor beta chains from one sample sequenced in a study of blood T cell repertoires in COVID-19. The assay was immunoSEQ multiplex PCR, and TCRdb's table has in-frame clones only and misses some. The repertoire has roughly 380,000 clones, roughly four fifths of them found once; the top ten carry about 1%. Sequencing was done on a sample of peripheral blood. Receptors originate from a human donor with acute or convalescent COVID-19. The donor label of this sample is uncertain.

This clone was counted once. This rearrangement joins TRBV11-3 to TRBJ2-1; 7 bases are shared with TRBD1. CDR3 size: 16 residues. CDR1 and CDR2 from the germline V gene are SGHNT and YENEEA. V shed 1 base, J shed 2 bases, and the junction held 5 bases outside the gene matches. CDR3 region: CASSLGGTEPYNEQFF. In DNA form, the CDR3 reads TGTGCCAGCAGCTTAGGGGGGACAGAGCCCTACAATGAGCAGTTCTTC.

The chain has TRBV29-1 and TRBJ2-1; the match to TRBD2 covers 8 bases. Losses at the gene ends were 4 bases for V and 1 base for J; bases not matched to a gene: 9. The V gene's germline CDR1 is SQVTM and CDR2 ANQGSEA. There are 16 residues in the CDR3. The CDR3 spells CSVVSGTGGSYNEQFF. In nucleotides, the CDR3 is TGCAGCGTTGTAAGCGGGACGGGGGGGTCCTACAATGAGCAGTTCTTC.

The CDR3 DNA reads TGCGCCAGCAGCTTCTTAGGACAGGGGGCCGAAGATACGCAGTATTTT. Translated, it gives CASSFLGQGAEDTQYF. The chain is built from TRBV5-1 and TRBJ2-3, with 11 bases identical to TRBD1. After removal of 2 bases from V and 5 bases from J, the junction contained 7 bases not matched to a gene. The CDR3 runs 16 residues. Germline loops: CDR1 SGHRS, CDR2 YFSETQ.

This clone was counted only a few times. The chain carries TRBV7-9 and TRBJ2-2, with 9 bases aligning to TRBD1. V lost 5 bases and J lost 5; bases outside the gene matches: 12. Germline lookup yields CDR1 SEHNR and CDR2 FQNEAQ (reference sequence). The CDR3 runs 17 residues. The CDR3 coding sequence is TGTGCCAGCAGCGACACCGGGACAGGGAAGGGGACCGGGGAGCTGTTTTTT. Translated: CASSDTGTGKGTGELFF.

The genes are TRBV29-1 and TRBJ1-2; no definite D call. The CDR3 length is 15 residues. Trimming stripped 3 bases from V and 10 bases from J, with 24 bases between. Germline CDR1 reads SQVTM; CDR2 reads ANQGSEA. CDR3 sequence (DNA): TGCAGCGTTGATGGAGTTAAGGGAGCTAGCCTTTTCTACACCTTC. It encodes CSVDGVKGASLFYTF.

This clone was seen a few times. The chain recombines TRBV7-8 with TRBJ2-7; weak D call: TRBD1 (5 bases). The CDR3 is 16 amino acids. Germline CDR1 reads SGHVS; CDR2 reads FQNEAQ. V was cut by 5 bases and J by 4 bases, with 21 bases left in between. DNA of the CDR3: TGTGCCAGCAGCCCAGACCTACCAGGGTTTGGGTACGAGCAGTACTTC. Its protein is CASSPDLPGFGYEQYF.

This chain uses TRBV18 with TRBJ2-4; D unclear. Germline V gene sequence: CDR1 KGHSH, CDR2 LQKENI. The V end was cut by 6 bases, the J end by 8 bases, with 14 bases between. The CDR3 spans 13 residues. DNA of the CDR3: TGTGCCAGCTCGCCTCGGAGTTTGGACATTCAGTACTTC. Its protein product is CASSPRSLDIQYF.

The chain couples TRBV5-1 to TRBJ2-3; D gene uncertain. The germline V gene has CDR1 SGHRS and CDR2 YFSETQ. The CDR3 covers 13 residues. Trimming shortened V by 2 bases and J by 6 bases, and 10 bases separated the two germline ends. CDR3 in DNA: TGCGCCAGCAGCTTCCAGATCAGGGATACGCAGTATTTT. This sequence encodes CASSFQIRDTQYF.

This clone showed up just once. The chain is built from TRBV5-1 and TRBJ2-3; 7 bases line up with TRBD1. J lost 0 bases, V lost 0 bases, and 1 base had no gene match. The CDR3 runs 15 residues. Germline lookup yields CDR1 SGHRS and CDR2 YFSETQ. The CDR3 DNA reads TGCGCCAGCAGCTTGGTGGGACAGAGCACAGATACGCAGTATTTT. It translates to CASSLVGQSTDTQYF.

This clone showed up just once. The chain joins TRBV5-1 to TRBJ2-7; the D gene is possibly TRBD2 (5 bases). This CDR3 has 16 residues. The germline V gene encodes CDR1 SGHRS and CDR2 YFSETQ. The germline V and J ends were trimmed by 0 bases and 2 bases, with 15 bases remaining between them. The CDR3 sequence: CASSLARAAGTYEQYF. The CDR3 DNA reads TGCGCCAGCAGCTTGGCCCGCGCGGCGGGCACCTACGAGCAGTACTTC. The full variable domain, with the rest looked up from reference TRBV5-1 and TRBJ2-7, is KAGVTQTPRYLIKTRGQQVTLSCSPISGHRSVSWYQQTPGQGLQFLFEYFSETQRNKGNFPGRFSGRQFSNSRSEMNVSTLELGDSALYLCASSLARAAGTYEQYFGPGTRLTVT.

The V call is TRBV18, the J call TRBJ2-3, with D perhaps matching TRBD1 (6 bases). The CDR3 sequence is 16 residues long. The V and J ends lost 5 bases and 3 bases respectively, with 18 bases between them. Looked up from germline, CDR1 is KGHSH and CDR2 is LQKENI. CDR3 sequence reads: CASSITRTVDTDTQYF. CDR3 coding DNA: TGTGCCAGCTCAATTACCCGGACAGTCGATACAGATACGCAGTATTTT.

V usage is TRBV2 and J usage is TRBJ1-1, with a tentative D call TRBD1 (6 bases). The germline gives CDR1 SNHLY, CDR2 FYNNEI. V was pared by 8 bases and J by 6 bases, with 16 bases between. This CDR3 is built from 13 residues. The CDR3 DNA sequence: TGTGCCAGCGGACGGACAGTGGTTTCTGAAGCTTTCTTT. As protein: CASGRTVVSEAFF.

The chain links TRBV13 to TRBJ1-5, with unresolved D. The CDR3 has 13 residues. The germline V gene encodes CDR1 PRHDT and CDR2 FYEKMQ (reference sequence). Trimming took off 4 bases at V and 2 bases at J, with 6 bases between the two ends. The CDR3: CASSSGGNQPQHF. The CDR3, as DNA: TGTGCCAGCAGCTCGGGTGGCAATCAGCCCCAGCATTTT.

The chain recombines TRBV5-1 with TRBJ2-7; TRBD2 aligns across 7 bases. Germline V gene lookup returns CDR1 SGHRS and CDR2 YFSETQ. The CDR3 has 15 amino acids. V shed 0 bases, J shed 1 base, and the junction held 4 bases outside the gene matches. DNA for the CDR3: TGCGCCAGCAGCTTGGAAGGGGAGGGATCCTACGAGCAGTACTTC. The encoded protein is CASSLEGEGSYEQYF.

The chain combines TRBV30 with TRBJ1-5; unclear D gene. CDR1 GTSNPN and CDR2 SVGIG come from the germline V gene (reference sequence). V lost 1 base, J lost 3 bases, and 10 bases lay in between. The CDR3 totals 14 residues. The CDR3: CAWSDSVNNQPQHF. The CDR3 region has the DNA TGTGCCTGGAGTGATTCCGTAAACAATCAGCCCCAGCATTTT. Filled out from reference TRBV30 and TRBJ1-5, the complete variable domain reads SQTIHQWPATLVQPVGSPLSLECTVEGTSNPNLYWYRQAAGRGLQLLFYSVGIGQISSEVPQNLSASRPQDRQFILSSKKLLLSDSGFYLCAWSDSVNNQPQHFGDGTRLSIL.

This clone was detected a few times. The CDR3 sequence is CASSLPPGQQFF. The CDR3 DNA is TGTGCCAGCAGCTTGCCCCCGGGTCAGCAGTTCTTC. This rearrangement joins TRBV7-2 to TRBJ2-1; D is unresolved. The CDR3 runs to 12 residues. Germline V CDR1 and CDR2: SGHTA, FQGNSA. V lost 3 bases, J lost 11 bases, and 11 bases lay in between.

In its sample, this clone was seen once. The chain employs TRBV7-9 and TRBJ2-3; a weak D match, TRBD1 (6 bases). The CDR3 length is 15 residues. The ends were cut back, 1 base at V and 2 bases at J, with 10 bases in the middle. Per germline, CDR1 SEHNR and CDR2 FQNEAQ (reference sequence). The CDR3 coding sequence is TGTGCCAGCAGCTTAGGGGACATATCCACAGATACGCAGTATTTT. It encodes CASSLGDISTDTQYF.

This clone was observed once. The V and J genes are TRBV7-9 and TRBJ2-1; 13 nucleotides align to TRBD2. Germline CDR1 and CDR2: SEHNR and FQNEAQ (reference sequence). The CDR3 spans 15 residues. V lost 3 bases and J lost 7; bases outside the gene matches: 3. CDR3 nucleotide sequence: TGTGCCAGCAGCTTCACTAGCGGGAGGGCGAATGAGCAGTTCTTC. It specifies CASSFTSGRANEQFF.

The chain joins TRBV19 to TRBJ1-2, with D possibly matching TRBD1 (5 bases). CDR1 and CDR2 from the germline V gene are LNHDA and SQIVND (reference sequence). The CDR3 runs to 12 residues. V shed 4 bases and J shed 8 bases, with 11 bases lying between them. The CDR3 DNA follows: TGTGCCAGTAGTAAGGACATGCGGGGCTACACCTTC. This codes for CASSKDMRGYTF.

This clone was seen a few times. V usage is TRBV23-1 and J usage is TRBJ2-3; D not resolved. TRBV23-1 falls under the ORF class, with uncertain function. Trimming removed 8 bases from V and 6 bases from J, with 9 bases in between. The CDR3 spans 11 residues. In DNA form, the CDR3 reads TGCGCCAGCTTACTTGCGGATACGCAGTATTTT. Protein product: CASLLADTQYF.

The chain is built from TRBV6-5 and TRBJ1-1; D ambiguous. Germline V lookup: CDR1 MNHEY, CDR2 SVGAGI. The V gene lost 6 bases and the J gene lost 4 bases, with 18 bases spanning the gap. This CDR3 is 15 amino acids long. The CDR3 DNA reads as TGTGCCAGCAGGAGTGGGGAAACGGGGATCACTGAAGCTTTCTTT. Protein sequence: CASRSGETGITEAFF.

The J gene is TRBJ2-7, the V gene TRBV7-9; no reliable D call. The V end lost 1 base, the J end lost 6 bases, and 10 bases lay between the germline ends. From germline, CDR1 is SEHNR and CDR2 FQNEAQ (reference sequence). The CDR3 consists of 13 residues. CDR3 sequence: CASSLEQFTEQYF. In DNA, the CDR3 is TGTGCCAGCAGCTTAGAACAGTTTACCGAGCAGTACTTC. Full variable domain (missing parts from reference TRBV7-9 and TRBJ2-7): DTGVSQNPRHKITKRGQNVTFRCDPISEHNRLYWYRQTLGQGPEFLTYFQNEAQLEKSRLLSDRFSAERPKGSFSTLEIQRTEQGDSAMYLCASSLEQFTEQYFGPGTRLTVT.

This sequence joins TRBV7-8 and TRBJ1-3; 7 nucleotides agree with TRBD1. The CDR3 runs to 18 residues. V was clipped by 7 bases and J by 0 bases; unmatched bases: 15. Germline CDR1 and CDR2: SGHVS and FQNEAQ. Here the CDR3 reads CASTAFSGQRSSGNTIYF. The CDR3 region has the DNA TGTGCCAGCACCGCCTTTTCGGGACAGAGGAGCTCTGGAAACACCATATATTTT.

CDR3 nucleotide sequence: TGCGCCAGCATGAGACATTCTGGGGCCAACGTCCTGACTTTC. It encodes CASMRHSGANVLTF. J is TRBJ2-6 and V is TRBV5-1; no reliable D call. The V gene lost 6 bases and the J gene lost 1 base, with 8 bases spanning the gap. CDR1 SGHRS and CDR2 YFSETQ come from the germline V gene. This CDR3 region has 14 residues. Variable domain in full (rest from reference TRBV5-1 and TRBJ2-6): KAGVTQTPRYLIKTRGQQVTLSCSPISGHRSVSWYQQTPGQGLQFLFEYFSETQRNKGNFPGRFSGRQFSNSRSEMNVSTLELGDSALYLCASMRHSGANVLTFGAGSRLTVL.

The chain employs TRBV28 and TRBJ1-2; 7 bases line up with TRBD1. V was pared by 6 bases and J by 4 bases, with 8 bases of the junction left unmatched. This CDR3 is built from 14 residues. Germline CDR1 is MDHEN and CDR2 is SYDVKM. CDR3: CASSLTGRTYGYTF. DNA for the CDR3: TGTGCCAGCAGCCTGACAGGGAGGACCTATGGCTACACCTTC.

The J gene is TRBJ1-6, the V gene TRBV18, with no clear D. CDR1 is KGHSH, CDR2 LQKENI, per germline. The CDR3 has 14 residues. Trimming left V 3 bases short and J 9 bases short, with 12 bases between. The DNA for the CDR3 is TGTGCCAGCTCACCGGGTTCGGGTTCTTCACCCCTCCACTTT. This sequence encodes CASSPGSGSSPLHF.

V gene TRBV6-5 combines with J gene TRBJ2-7; 8 bases line up with TRBD1. The CDR3 has 16 residues. The germline CDR1 and CDR2 sequences are MNHEY and SVGAGI. Trimming took 0 bases from V and 5 from J; bases not matched to a gene: 9. CDR3 DNA sequence: TGTGCCAGCAGTTACTCGACAGGGGTCGGGCCCCACGAGCAGTACTTC. Translating gives CASSYSTGVGPHEQYF.

The chain couples TRBV15 to TRBJ1-5; 9 bases map to TRBD1. The CDR3 extends over 16 amino acids. Losses at the gene ends were 0 bases for V and 7 bases for J; bases not matched to a gene: 7. Germline assignment: CDR1 LNHNV and CDR2 YYDKDF (reference sequence). In nucleotides, the CDR3 is TGTGCCACCAGCAGAGAGGACAGGGGAAGGGGGCAGCCCCAGCATTTT. Its translation: CATSREDRGRGQPQHF.

The CDR3 reads CASSEIGRGRDRELFF. The DNA for the CDR3 is TGTGCCAGCAGTGAAATTGGCAGGGGTAGGGACCGGGAGCTGTTTTTT. This chain links TRBV6-1 with TRBJ2-2, with a weak D call TRBD1 (6 bases). Per the germline V gene, CDR1 is MNHNS and CDR2 is SASEGT. Trimming removed 2 bases at V and 9 bases at J, with 19 bases between. The CDR3 consists of 16 residues.

This chain uses TRBV3-1 (or the pseudogene TRBV3-2) with TRBJ2-7; unclear D gene. The CDR3 is 18 amino acids. The germline V gene encodes CDR1 LGHDT and CDR2 YNNKEL (reference sequence). Between the trimmed V and J ends, which lost 0 bases and 2 bases, there was a span of 20 bases. Here the CDR3 DNA reads TGTGCCAGCAGCCAAGATTTTACGTTGTCTGGCAGGACCTACGAGCAGTACTTC. It yields the protein CASSQDFTLSGRTYEQYF.

This rearrangement joins TRBV19 to TRBJ1-5; 8 bases agree with TRBD1. J was trimmed by 4 bases and V by 7 bases; bases with no gene match: 12. CDR1 and CDR2 (germline): LNHDA, SQIVND (reference sequence). The CDR3 is made up of 16 amino acids. CDR3 in DNA: TGTGCCAGTAAATCCGGTTGGACAGGGAGTAATCAGCCCCAGCATTTT. It encodes CASKSGWTGSNQPQHF. The complete variable domain, with remaining parts taken from reference TRBV19 and TRBJ1-5, reads DGGITQSPKYLFRKEGQNVTLSCEQNLNHDAMYWYRQDPGQGLRLIYYSQIVNDFQKGDIAEGYSVSREKKESFPLTVTSAQKNPTAFYLCASKSGWTGSNQPQHFGDGTRLSIL.

This clone was seen a handful of times. Since a much larger clone is just one base distant, this may be a read error. The chain is built from TRBV6-5 and TRBJ1-4; 10 bases agree with TRBD1. With 5 bases clipped from V and 7 bases from J, the junction kept 4 bases outside the gene matches. This CDR3 region has 14 residues. Germline CDR1 is MNHEY and CDR2 is SVGAGI. Here the CDR3 DNA reads TGTGCCAGCAGTCAGACAGGGGGCGGTGAAAAACTGTTTTTT. This sequence encodes CASSQTGGGEKLFF.